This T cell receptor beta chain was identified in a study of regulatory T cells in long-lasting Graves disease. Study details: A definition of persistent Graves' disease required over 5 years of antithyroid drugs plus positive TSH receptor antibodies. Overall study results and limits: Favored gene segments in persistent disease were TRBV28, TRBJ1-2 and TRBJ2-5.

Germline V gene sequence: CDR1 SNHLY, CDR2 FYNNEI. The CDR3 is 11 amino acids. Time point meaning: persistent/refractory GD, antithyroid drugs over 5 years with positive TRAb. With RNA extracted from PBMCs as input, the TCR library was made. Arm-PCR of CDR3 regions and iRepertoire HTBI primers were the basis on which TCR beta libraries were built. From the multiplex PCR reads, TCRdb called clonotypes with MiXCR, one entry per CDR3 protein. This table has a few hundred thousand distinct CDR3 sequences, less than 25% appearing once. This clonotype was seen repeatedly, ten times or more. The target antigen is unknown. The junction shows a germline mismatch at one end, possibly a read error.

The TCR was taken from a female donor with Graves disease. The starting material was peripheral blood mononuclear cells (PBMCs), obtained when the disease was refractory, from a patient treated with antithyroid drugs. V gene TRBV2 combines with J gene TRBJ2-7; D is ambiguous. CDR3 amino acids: CASRAGPASDF. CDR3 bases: TGTGCCAGCCGCGCCGGGCCCGCTTCAGACTTC.